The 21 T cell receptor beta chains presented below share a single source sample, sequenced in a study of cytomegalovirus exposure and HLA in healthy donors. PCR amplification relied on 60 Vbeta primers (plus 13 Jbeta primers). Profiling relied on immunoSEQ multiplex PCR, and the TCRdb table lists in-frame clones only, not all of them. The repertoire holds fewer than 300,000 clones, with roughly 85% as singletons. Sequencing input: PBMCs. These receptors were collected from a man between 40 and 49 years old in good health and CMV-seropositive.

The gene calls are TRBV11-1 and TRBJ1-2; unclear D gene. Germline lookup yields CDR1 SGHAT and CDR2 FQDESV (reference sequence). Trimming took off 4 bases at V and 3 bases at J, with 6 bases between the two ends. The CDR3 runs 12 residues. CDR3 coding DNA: TGTGCCAGCAGCTCCCGCGACTATGGCTACACCTTC. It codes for CASSSRDYGYTF.

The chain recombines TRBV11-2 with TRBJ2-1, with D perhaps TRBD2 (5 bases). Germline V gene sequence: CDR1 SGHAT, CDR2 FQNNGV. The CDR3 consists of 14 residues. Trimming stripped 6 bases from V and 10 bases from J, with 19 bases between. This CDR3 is CASSRGPTPGEQFF. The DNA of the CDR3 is TGTGCCAGCAGTCGCGGGCCCACCCCGGGAGAGCAGTTCTTC.

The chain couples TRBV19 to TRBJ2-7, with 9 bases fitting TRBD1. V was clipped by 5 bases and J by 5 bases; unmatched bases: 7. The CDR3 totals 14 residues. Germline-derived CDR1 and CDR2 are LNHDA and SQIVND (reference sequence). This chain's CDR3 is CASSFRDRVHEQYF. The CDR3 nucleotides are TGTGCCAGTAGTTTCCGGGACAGGGTCCACGAGCAGTACTTC.

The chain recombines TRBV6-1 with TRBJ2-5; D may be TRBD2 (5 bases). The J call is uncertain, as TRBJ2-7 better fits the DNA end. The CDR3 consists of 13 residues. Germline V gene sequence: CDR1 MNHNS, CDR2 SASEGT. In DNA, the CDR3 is TGTGCCAGCAGTGCCGGACTGGCTTACGAGCAGTACTTC. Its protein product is CASSAGLAYEQYF.

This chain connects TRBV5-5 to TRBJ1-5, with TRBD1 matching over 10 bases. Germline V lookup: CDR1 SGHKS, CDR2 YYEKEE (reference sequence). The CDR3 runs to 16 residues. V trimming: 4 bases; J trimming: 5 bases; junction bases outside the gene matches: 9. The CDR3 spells CASSGHDRGLDQPQHF. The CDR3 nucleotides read TGTGCCAGCAGCGGCCATGACAGGGGGCTGGATCAGCCCCAGCATTTT.

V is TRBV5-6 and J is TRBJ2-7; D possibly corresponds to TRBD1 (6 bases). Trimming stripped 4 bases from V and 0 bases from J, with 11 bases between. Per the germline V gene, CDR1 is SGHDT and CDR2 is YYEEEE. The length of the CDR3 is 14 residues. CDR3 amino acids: CASSIGTRSYEQYF. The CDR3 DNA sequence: TGTGCCAGCAGCATCGGGACACGCTCCTACGAGCAGTACTTC.

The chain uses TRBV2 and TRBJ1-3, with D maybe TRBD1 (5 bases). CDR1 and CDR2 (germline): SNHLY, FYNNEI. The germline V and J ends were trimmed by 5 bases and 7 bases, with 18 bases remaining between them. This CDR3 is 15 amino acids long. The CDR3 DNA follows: TGTGCCAGCAGTTCCTGGGGGGACTTAGTGAACACCATATATTTT. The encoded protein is CASSSWGDLVNTIYF.

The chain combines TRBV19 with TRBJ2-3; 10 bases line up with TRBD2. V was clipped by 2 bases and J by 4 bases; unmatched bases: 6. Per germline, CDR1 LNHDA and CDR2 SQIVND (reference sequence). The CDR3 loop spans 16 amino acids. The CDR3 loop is CASSINSLAGADTQYF. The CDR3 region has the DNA TGTGCCAGTAGTATAAACTCCCTAGCGGGAGCAGATACGCAGTATTTT.

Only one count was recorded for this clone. The DNA for the CDR3 is TGTGCCAGCAGCCACGGGAGCATGAACACTGAAGCTTTCTTT. Protein product: CASSHGSMNTEAFF. The rearrangement joins TRBV6-5 to TRBJ1-1; D gene ambiguous. V shed 6 bases and J shed 0 bases, with 11 bases lying between them. Germline CDR1 reads MNHEY; CDR2 reads SVGAGI. The CDR3 has 14 residues.

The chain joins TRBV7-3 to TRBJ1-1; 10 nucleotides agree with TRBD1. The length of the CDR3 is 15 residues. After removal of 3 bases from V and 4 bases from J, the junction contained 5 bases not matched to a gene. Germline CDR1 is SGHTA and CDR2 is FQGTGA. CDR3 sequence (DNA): TGTGCCAGCAGCTTTGGGACAGGGGCGGGCACTGAAGCTTTCTTT. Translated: CASSFGTGAGTEAFF.

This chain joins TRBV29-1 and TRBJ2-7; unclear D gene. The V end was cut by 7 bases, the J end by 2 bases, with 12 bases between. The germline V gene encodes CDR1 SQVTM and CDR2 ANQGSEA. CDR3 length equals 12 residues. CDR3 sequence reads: CSARLEPYEQYF. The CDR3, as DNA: TGCAGCGCCCGCTTGGAGCCCTACGAGCAGTACTTC.

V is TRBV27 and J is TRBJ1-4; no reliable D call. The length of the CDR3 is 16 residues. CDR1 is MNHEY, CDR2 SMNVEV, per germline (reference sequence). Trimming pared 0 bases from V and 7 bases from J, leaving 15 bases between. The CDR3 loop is CASSLSPARVSEKLFF. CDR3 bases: TGTGCCAGCAGTTTATCCCCGGCCCGGGTAAGTGAAAAACTGTTTTTT.

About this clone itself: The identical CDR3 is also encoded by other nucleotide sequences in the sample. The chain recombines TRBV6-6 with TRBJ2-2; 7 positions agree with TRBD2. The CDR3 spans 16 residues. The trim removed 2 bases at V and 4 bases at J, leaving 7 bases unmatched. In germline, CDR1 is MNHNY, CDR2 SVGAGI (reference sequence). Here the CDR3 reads CASSYGGGSGTGELFF. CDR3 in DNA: TGTGCCAGCAGTTACGGGGGGGGGAGTGGCACCGGGGAGCTGTTTTTT.

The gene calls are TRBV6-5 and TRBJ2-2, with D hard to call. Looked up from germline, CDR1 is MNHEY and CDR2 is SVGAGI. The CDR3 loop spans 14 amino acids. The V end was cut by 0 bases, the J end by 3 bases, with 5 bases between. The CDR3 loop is CASSYSSDTGELFF. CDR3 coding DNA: TGTGCCAGCAGTTACTCGAGCGACACCGGGGAGCTGTTTTTT.

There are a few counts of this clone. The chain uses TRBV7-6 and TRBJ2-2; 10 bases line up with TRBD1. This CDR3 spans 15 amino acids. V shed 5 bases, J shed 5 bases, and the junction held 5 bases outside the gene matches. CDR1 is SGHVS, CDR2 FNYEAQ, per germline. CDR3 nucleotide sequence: TGTGCCAGCAGCCAACGGACAGGGGGAACCGGGGAGCTGTTTTTT. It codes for CASSQRTGGTGELFF.

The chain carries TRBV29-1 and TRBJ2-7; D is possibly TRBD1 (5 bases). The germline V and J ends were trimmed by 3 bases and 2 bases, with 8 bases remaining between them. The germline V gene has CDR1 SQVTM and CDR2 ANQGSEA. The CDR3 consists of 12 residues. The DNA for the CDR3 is TGCAGCGTTGAGGTAGGGGCCTACGAGCAGTACTTC. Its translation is CSVEVGAYEQYF.

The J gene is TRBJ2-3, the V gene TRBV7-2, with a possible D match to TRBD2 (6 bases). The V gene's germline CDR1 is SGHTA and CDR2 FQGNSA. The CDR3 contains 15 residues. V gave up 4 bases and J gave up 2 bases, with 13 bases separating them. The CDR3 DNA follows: TGTGCCAGCAGCTCCCCGGAGGGTCTCACAGATACGCAGTATTTT. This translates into CASSSPEGLTDTQYF.

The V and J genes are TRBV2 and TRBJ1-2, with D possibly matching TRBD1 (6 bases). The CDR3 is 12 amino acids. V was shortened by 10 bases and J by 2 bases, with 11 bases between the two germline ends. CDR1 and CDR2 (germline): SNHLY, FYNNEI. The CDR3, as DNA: TGTGCCACTGGTGGACAGAACTATGGCTACACCTTC. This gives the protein CATGGQNYGYTF.

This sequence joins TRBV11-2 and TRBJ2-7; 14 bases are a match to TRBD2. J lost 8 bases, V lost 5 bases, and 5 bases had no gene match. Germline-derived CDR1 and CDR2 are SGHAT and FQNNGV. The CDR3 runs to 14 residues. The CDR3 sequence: CASSLGLAGAKQYF. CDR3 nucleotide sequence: TGTGCCAGCAGCCTGGGACTAGCGGGAGCGAAGCAGTACTTC.

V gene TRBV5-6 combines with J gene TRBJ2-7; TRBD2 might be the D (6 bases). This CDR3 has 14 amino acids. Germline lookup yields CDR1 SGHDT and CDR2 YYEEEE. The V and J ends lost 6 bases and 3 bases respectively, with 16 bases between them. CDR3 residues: CASNRDSLGYEQYF. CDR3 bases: TGTGCCAGCAACCGGGACTCTCTGGGCTACGAGCAGTACTTC.

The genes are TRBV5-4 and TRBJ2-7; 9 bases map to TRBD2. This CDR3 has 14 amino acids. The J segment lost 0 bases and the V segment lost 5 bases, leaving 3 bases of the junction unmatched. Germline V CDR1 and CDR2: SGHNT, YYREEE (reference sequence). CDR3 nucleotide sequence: TGTGCCAGCAGTCGTAGCGGGAGCTCCTACGAGCAGTACTTC. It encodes CASSRSGSSYEQYF. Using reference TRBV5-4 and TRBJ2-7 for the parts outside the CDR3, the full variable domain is ETGVTQSPTHLIKTRGQQVTLRCSSQSGHNTVSWYQQALGQGPQFIFQYYREEENGRGNFPPRFSGLQFPNYSSELNVNALELDDSALYLCASSRSGSSYEQYFGPGTRLTVT.